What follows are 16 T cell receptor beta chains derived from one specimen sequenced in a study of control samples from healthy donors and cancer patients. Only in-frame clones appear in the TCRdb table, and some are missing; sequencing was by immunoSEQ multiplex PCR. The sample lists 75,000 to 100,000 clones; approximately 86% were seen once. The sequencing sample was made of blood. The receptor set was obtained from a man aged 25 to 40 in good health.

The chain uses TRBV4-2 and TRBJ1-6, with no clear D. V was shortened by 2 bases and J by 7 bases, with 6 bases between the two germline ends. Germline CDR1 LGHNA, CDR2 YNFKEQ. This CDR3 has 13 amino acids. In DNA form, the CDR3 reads TGTGCCAGCAGCCAACTTCCGAATTCACCCCTCCACTTT. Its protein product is CASSQLPNSPLHF.

The CDR3 DNA follows: TGTGCCAGCAGCGACGACAGGGGGACCTACAATGAGCAGTTCTTC. It encodes CASSDDRGTYNEQFF. The chain combines TRBV6-5 with TRBJ2-1, with TRBD1 identical over 9 bases. The CDR3 has 15 amino acids. The V and J ends lost 6 bases and 2 bases, in that order; junction bases with no gene match: 5. The germline V gene encodes CDR1 MNHEY and CDR2 SVGAGI.

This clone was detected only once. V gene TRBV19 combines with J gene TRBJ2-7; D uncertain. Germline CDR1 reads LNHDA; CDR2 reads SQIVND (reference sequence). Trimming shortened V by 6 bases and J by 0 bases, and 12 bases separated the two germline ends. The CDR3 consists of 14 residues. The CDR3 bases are TGTGCCAGTAGGCCAACTACCTCCTCCTACGAGCAGTACTTC. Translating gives CASRPTTSSYEQYF.

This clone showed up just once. This CDR3 is CAISHGTSNQPQHF. CDR3 in DNA: TGTGCCATCAGTCACGGGACTAGCAATCAGCCCCAGCATTTT. This sequence joins TRBV10-3 and TRBJ1-5; D is possibly TRBD1 (5 bases). CDR3 length: 14 amino acids. CDR1 is ENHRY, CDR2 SYGVKD, per germline. Deletions cut 5 bases from V and 0 bases from J, with 8 bases between.

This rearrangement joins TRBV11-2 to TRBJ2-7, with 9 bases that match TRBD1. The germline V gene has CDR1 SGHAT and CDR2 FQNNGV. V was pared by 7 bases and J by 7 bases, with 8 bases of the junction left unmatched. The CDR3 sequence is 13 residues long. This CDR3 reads CASNAQTGGEQYF. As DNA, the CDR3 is TGTGCCAGCAACGCCCAGACAGGGGGAGAGCAGTACTTC.

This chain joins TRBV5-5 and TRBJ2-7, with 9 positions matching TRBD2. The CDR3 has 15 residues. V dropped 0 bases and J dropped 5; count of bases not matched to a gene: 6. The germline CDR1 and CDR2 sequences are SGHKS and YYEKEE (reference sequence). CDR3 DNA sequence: TGTGCCAGCAGCTTGGTGAGTAGCGGGAGTAACGAGCAGTACTTC. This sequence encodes CASSLVSSGSNEQYF.

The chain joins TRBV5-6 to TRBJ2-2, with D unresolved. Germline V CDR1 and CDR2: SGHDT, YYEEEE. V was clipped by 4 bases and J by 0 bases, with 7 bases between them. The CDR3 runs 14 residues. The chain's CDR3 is CASSLYTNTGELFF. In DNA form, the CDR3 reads TGTGCCAGCAGCCTGTACACGAACACCGGGGAGCTGTTTTTT.

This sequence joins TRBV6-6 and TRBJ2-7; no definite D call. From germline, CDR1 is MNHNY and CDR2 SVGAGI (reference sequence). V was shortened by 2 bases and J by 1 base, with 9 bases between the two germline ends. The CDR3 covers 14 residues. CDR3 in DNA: TGTGCCAGCAGTTACGAGAGATTATCCTACGAGCAGTACTTC. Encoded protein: CASSYERLSYEQYF.

The CDR3 spells CASTGLADDLYNEQFF. CDR3 coding DNA: TGCGCCAGCACCGGCCTAGCGGACGACTTATACAATGAGCAGTTCTTC. The genes are TRBV5-1 and TRBJ2-1, with 7 bases lining up with TRBD2. Germline-derived CDR1 and CDR2 are SGHRS and YFSETQ. V lost 6 bases, J lost 4 bases, and 13 bases stayed unmatched. The CDR3 sequence is 16 residues long.

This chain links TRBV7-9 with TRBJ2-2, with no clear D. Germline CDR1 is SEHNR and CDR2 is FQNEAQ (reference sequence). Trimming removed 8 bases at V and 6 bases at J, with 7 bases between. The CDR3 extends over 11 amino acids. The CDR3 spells CASAGAGELFF. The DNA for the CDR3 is TGTGCCAGCGCTGGGGCCGGGGAGCTGTTTTTT.

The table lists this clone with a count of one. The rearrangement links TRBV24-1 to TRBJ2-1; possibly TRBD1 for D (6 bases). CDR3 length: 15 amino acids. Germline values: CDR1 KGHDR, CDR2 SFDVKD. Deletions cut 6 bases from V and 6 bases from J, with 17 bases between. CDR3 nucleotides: TGTGCCACCAGTATCGGGACACCTCGGGGCAATGAGCAGTTCTTC. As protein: CATSIGTPRGNEQFF.

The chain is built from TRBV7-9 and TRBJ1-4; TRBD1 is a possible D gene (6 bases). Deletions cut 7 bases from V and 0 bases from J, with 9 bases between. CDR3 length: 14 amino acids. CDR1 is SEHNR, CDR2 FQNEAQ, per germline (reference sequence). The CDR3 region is CASNNRATNEKLFF. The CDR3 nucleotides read TGTGCCAGCAACAACAGGGCAACTAATGAAAAACTGTTTTTT. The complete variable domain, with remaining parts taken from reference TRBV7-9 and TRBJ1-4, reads DTGVSQNPRHKITKRGQNVTFRCDPISEHNRLYWYRQTLGQGPEFLTYFQNEAQLEKSRLLSDRFSAERPKGSFSTLEIQRTEQGDSAMYLCASNNRATNEKLFFGSGTQLSVL.

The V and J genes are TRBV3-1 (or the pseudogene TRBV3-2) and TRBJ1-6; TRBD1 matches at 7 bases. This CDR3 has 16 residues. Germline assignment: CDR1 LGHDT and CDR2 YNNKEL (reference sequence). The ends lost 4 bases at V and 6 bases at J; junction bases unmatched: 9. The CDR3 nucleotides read TGTGCCAGCAGCCTCGGTCCCGGGACAGCTAATTCACCCCTCCACTTT. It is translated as CASSLGPGTANSPLHF.

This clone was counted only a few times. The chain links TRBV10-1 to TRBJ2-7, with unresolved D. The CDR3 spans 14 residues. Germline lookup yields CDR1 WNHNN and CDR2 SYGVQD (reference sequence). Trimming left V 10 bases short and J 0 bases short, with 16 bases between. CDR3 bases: TGCGCCACCCTCTATGAACAGAACTCCTACGAGCAGTACTTC. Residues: CATLYEQNSYEQYF.

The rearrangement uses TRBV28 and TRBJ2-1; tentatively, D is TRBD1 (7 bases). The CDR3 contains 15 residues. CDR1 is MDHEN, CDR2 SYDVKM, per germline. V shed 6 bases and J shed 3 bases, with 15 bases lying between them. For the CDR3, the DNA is TGTGCCAGCAGCCTTGGCGGGACAGACTACAATGAGCAGTTCTTC. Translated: CASSLGGTDYNEQFF.

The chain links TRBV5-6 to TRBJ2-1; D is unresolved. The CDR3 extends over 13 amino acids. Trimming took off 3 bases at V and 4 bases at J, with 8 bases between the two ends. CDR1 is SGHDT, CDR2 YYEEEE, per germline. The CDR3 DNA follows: TGTGCCAGCAGCTCAGGTCCTTACAATGAGCAGTTCTTC. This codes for CASSSGPYNEQFF. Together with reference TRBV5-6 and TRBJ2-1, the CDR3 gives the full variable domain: DAGVTQSPTHLIKTRGQQVTLRCSPKSGHDTVSWYQQALGQGPQFIFQYYEEEERQRGNFPDRFSGHQFPNYSSELNVNALLLGDSALYLCASSSGPYNEQFFGPGTRLTVL.